This TCR beta chain originates from a study of cytomegalovirus exposure and HLA in healthy donors. Broader study findings: Reports credit the classifier with highly specific, highly sensitive diagnosis of cytomegalovirus status. The authors enumerated 150 to 200 TCR beta chains as linked to cytomegalovirus.

13 Jbeta primers and 60 Vbeta primers were used for the PCR. Some clones are missing from TCRdb's copy, which holds only in-frame ones; the method was immunoSEQ multiplex PCR. Of more than 110,000 clones listed, roughly three quarters were seen once; the top ten hold 4% to 6%. For this clone: Its matching antigen is unknown.

This CDR3 has 16 amino acids. Germline CDR1 MNHEY, CDR2 SMNVEV (reference sequence). V lost 0 bases and J lost 10, with 19 bases in between. This sequence originates from a woman in her fifties or sixties in good health and CMV-seronegative. The sequenced sample was PBMCs. The chain links TRBV27 to TRBJ2-1, with a weak D call TRBD2 (5 bases). CDR3 region: CASSLSGSRMEREQFF. The CDR3 nucleotides read TGTGCCAGCAGTTTATCGGGGAGTCGAATGGAGCGCGAGCAGTTCTTC.